A selection of T cell receptor beta chains follows, all from one sample in a study of identical twins. TCRdb processed the 5' RACE reads anew with MiXCR; each CDR3 protein has one entry. The sample lists around 290,000 distinct CDR3 sequences; roughly 10% were seen once. This same sample was also taken into another study, of yellow fever vaccine responses in identical twins.

Sequenced sample: CD8+ T cells sorted from blood. The receptors originated from a woman younger than 30 in good health. CDR3s include the opening cysteine and the closing phenylalanine or tryptophan. The D gene is left open where the match is weak. Expanded clones get a size class; other rows say once, few or many, or leave the size out.

v_call: TRBV4-1
j_call: TRBJ2-4
clone_size: NA
d_call: TRBD2
cdr3_nt: TGCGCCAGCAGCCAAGAGAGGGCGGGGGAAGACATTCAGTACTTC
cdr3_aa: CASSQERAGEDIQYF

v_call: TRBV5-6
j_call: TRBJ2-7
clone_size: many
d_call: NA
cdr3_nt: TGTGCCAGCAGCTTGTCGACAGCCGAGCAGTACTTC
cdr3_aa: CASSLSTAEQYF

v_call: TRBV5-1
j_call: TRBJ2-7
clone_size: few
d_call: NA
cdr3_nt: TGCGCCAGCAGCTTTGAAGGCTCCTACGAGCAGTACTTC
cdr3_aa: CASSFEGSYEQYF

v_call: TRBV4-1
j_call: TRBJ2-2
clone_size: NA
d_call: NA
cdr3_nt: TGCGCCAGCAGCCCTGTCGCCGGGGCCCCCGGGGTCCGGGAGCTGTTTTTT
cdr3_aa: CASSPVAGAPGVRELFF

v_call: TRBV7-2
j_call: TRBJ2-7
clone_size: many
d_call: NA
cdr3_nt: TGTGCCAGCAGCTTAAACAGGGTCTACGAGCAGTACTTC
cdr3_aa: CASSLNRVYEQYF

v_call: TRBV9
j_call: TRBJ2-3
clone_size: NA
d_call: TRBD2
cdr3_nt: TGTGCCAGCAGCGTAGGGACTAGCGTTTTTAGTGATACGCAGTATTTT
cdr3_aa: CASSVGTSVFSDTQYF

v_call: TRBV2
j_call: TRBJ2-7
clone_size: few
d_call: NA
cdr3_nt: TGTGCCAGCAAGTCGGGACCCCACGAGCAGTACTTC
cdr3_aa: CASKSGPHEQYF

v_call: TRBV5-6
j_call: TRBJ2-7
clone_size: few
d_call: NA
cdr3_nt: TGTGCCAGCAGCCCGCGGACAGTTACCTACGAGCAGTACTTC
cdr3_aa: CASSPRTVTYEQYF

v_call: TRBV7-2
j_call: TRBJ2-7
clone_size: NA
d_call: TRBD2
cdr3_nt: TGTGCCAGCAGCTTCAGCGGGGGTCGGTACGAGCAGTACTTC
cdr3_aa: CASSFSGGRYEQYF

v_call: TRBV6-2/TRBV6-3
j_call: TRBJ2-1
clone_size: many
d_call: NA
cdr3_nt: TGTGCCAGCAGTCGGGCGTCTGGCAATGAGCAGTTCTTC
cdr3_aa: CASSRASGNEQFF

v_call: TRBV3-1
j_call: TRBJ2-3
clone_size: many
d_call: NA
cdr3_nt: TGTGCCAGCAGCCAAGGAACTAGCACACGCACAGATACGCAGTATTTT
cdr3_aa: CASSQGTSTRTDTQYF

v_call: TRBV28
j_call: TRBJ1-5
clone_size: few
d_call: NA
cdr3_nt: TGTGCCAGCAGCTCAACCAGTGGGGGCCAGCATTTT
cdr3_aa: CASSSTSGGQHF

v_call: TRBV12-5
j_call: TRBJ1-2
clone_size: many
d_call: NA
cdr3_nt: TGTGCTAGTGGTTTGGTAGGCGGGGACGGCTACACCTTC
cdr3_aa: CASGLVGGDGYTF

v_call: TRBV14
j_call: TRBJ2-5
clone_size: many
d_call: NA
cdr3_nt: TGTGCCAGCAGCCAAGGGGGTCCTGGCGTTGAGACCCAGTACTTC
cdr3_aa: CASSQGGPGVETQYF

v_call: TRBV5-5
j_call: TRBJ2-1
clone_size: few
d_call: NA
cdr3_nt: TGTGCCAGCAGCTTGGATGCCAGGGCCCCCTACAATGAGCAGTTCTTC
cdr3_aa: CASSLDARAPYNEQFF

v_call: TRBV12-3/TRBV12-4
j_call: TRBJ2-1
clone_size: few
d_call: NA
cdr3_nt: TGTGCCAGCAGTTTAATGTTGCGCGAGGTTGGGAATGAGCAGTTCTTC
cdr3_aa: CASSLMLREVGNEQFF

v_call: TRBV24-1
j_call: TRBJ2-5
clone_size: NA
d_call: NA
cdr3_nt: TGTGCCACCAGTGATTCGCAGGGCCCGGATCCGGAGACCCAGTACTTC
cdr3_aa: CATSDSQGPDPETQYF

v_call: TRBV5-1
j_call: TRBJ2-7
clone_size: NA
d_call: NA
cdr3_nt: TGCGCCAGCAGCTTGGTACAAGACTCTGTTTACGAGCAGTACTTC
cdr3_aa: CASSLVQDSVYEQYF

v_call: TRBV27
j_call: TRBJ2-1
clone_size: NA
d_call: TRBD1
cdr3_nt: TGTGCCAGCAGACTTACAGGGACAGGGGGGGACAATGAGCAGTTCTTC
cdr3_aa: CASRLTGTGGDNEQFF

v_call: TRBV29-1
j_call: TRBJ2-7
clone_size: many
d_call: TRBD2
cdr3_nt: TGCAGCGTTGAAGGGCTAGCGGGAGGCTACGAGCAGTACTTC
cdr3_aa: CSVEGLAGGYEQYF

v_call: TRBV28
j_call: TRBJ2-7
clone_size: NA
d_call: NA
cdr3_nt: TGTGCCAGCACGGGGGGCGCCTACGAGCAGTACTTC
cdr3_aa: CASTGGAYEQYF

v_call: TRBV12-3/TRBV12-4
j_call: TRBJ2-3
clone_size: NA
d_call: TRBD2
cdr3_nt: TGTGCCAGCAGCGACCGTCGACTAGCGGGCACAGATACGCAGTATTTT
cdr3_aa: CASSDRRLAGTDTQYF

v_call: TRBV7-9
j_call: TRBJ2-7
clone_size: few
d_call: NA
cdr3_nt: TGTGCCAGCAGCAACAGGTACTCCTACGAGCAGTACTTC
cdr3_aa: CASSNRYSYEQYF

v_call: TRBV9
j_call: TRBJ2-7
clone_size: NA
d_call: TRBD1
cdr3_nt: TGTGCCAGCAGCCTGACAGGGGAACCTTACGAGCAGTACTTC
cdr3_aa: CASSLTGEPYEQYF

v_call: TRBV6-2/TRBV6-3
j_call: TRBJ2-1
clone_size: few
d_call: TRBD1
cdr3_nt: TGTGCCAGCAGTTACTCGACCCTAGACAGGGAAACCTACAATGAGCAGTTCTTC
cdr3_aa: CASSYSTLDRETYNEQFF

v_call: TRBV7-3
j_call: TRBJ1-1
clone_size: NA
d_call: NA
cdr3_nt: TGTGCCAGCAGCGCGGGATTGAACACTGAAGCTTTCTTT
cdr3_aa: CASSAGLNTEAFF

v_call: TRBV7-9
j_call: TRBJ2-3
clone_size: few
d_call: NA
cdr3_nt: TGTGCCAGCAGCCCACGGACAGCTAGCACAGATACGCAGTATTTT
cdr3_aa: CASSPRTASTDTQYF

v_call: TRBV6-2/TRBV6-3
j_call: TRBJ2-5
clone_size: NA
d_call: NA
cdr3_nt: TGTGCCAGCAGTTACTCCAGGCAGCGGGAGACCCAGTACTTC
cdr3_aa: CASSYSRQRETQYF

v_call: TRBV5-1
j_call: TRBJ1-2
clone_size: NA
d_call: TRBD1
cdr3_nt: TGCGCCAGCAGCGGGGAGACAGGGGCGAGGGATGTTTCGCCCGGCTATGGCTACACCTTC
cdr3_aa: CASSGETGARDVSPGYGYTF

v_call: TRBV5-1
j_call: TRBJ2-4
clone_size: many
d_call: TRBD2
cdr3_nt: TGCGCCAGCAGCAGAGACCGGGACTACAGAAACATTCAGTACTTC
cdr3_aa: CASSRDRDYRNIQYF

v_call: TRBV10-3
j_call: TRBJ1-1
clone_size: many
d_call: NA
cdr3_nt: TGTGCGGGGGGGAACGGCGAGAACACTGAAGCTTTCTTT
cdr3_aa: CAGGNGENTEAFF

v_call: TRBV20-1
j_call: TRBJ2-5
clone_size: few
d_call: TRBD2
cdr3_nt: TGCAGTGCTAGAGATTTTAGGTCGGGGGGCCAAGAGACCCAGTACTTC
cdr3_aa: CSARDFRSGGQETQYF

v_call: TRBV7-6
j_call: TRBJ2-1
clone_size: many
d_call: TRBD1
cdr3_nt: TGTGCCAGCAGCTTTGGGACAGGGTCCATGATTGAGCAGTTCTTC
cdr3_aa: CASSFGTGSMIEQFF

v_call: TRBV27
j_call: TRBJ2-7
clone_size: NA
d_call: TRBD2
cdr3_nt: TGTGCCAGCACTAGGACTAGCGGCTTATACGAGCAGTACTTC
cdr3_aa: CASTRTSGLYEQYF

v_call: TRBV20-1
j_call: TRBJ1-1
clone_size: NA
d_call: NA
cdr3_nt: TGCAGTGCGGTCCGGGACGGTGAAGCTTTCTTT
cdr3_aa: CSAVRDGEAFF

v_call: TRBV29-1
j_call: TRBJ1-6
clone_size: NA
d_call: NA
cdr3_nt: TGCAGCGTTGAATCTACCGGACAGCGGCGGGGGGGGCATCTACATAATTCACCCCTCCACTTT
cdr3_aa: CSVESTGQRRGGHLHNSPLHF

v_call: TRBV7-8
j_call: TRBJ1-1
clone_size: many
d_call: NA
cdr3_nt: TGTGCCAGCAGCTTAGTGCCGGGGGCGAGCACTGAAGCTTTCTTT
cdr3_aa: CASSLVPGASTEAFF

v_call: TRBV20-1
j_call: TRBJ2-5
clone_size: NA
d_call: TRBD1
cdr3_nt: TGCAGTGCGGACCAGGGGGTCCGAGAGACCCAGTACTTC
cdr3_aa: CSADQGVRETQYF

v_call: TRBV9
j_call: TRBJ1-1
clone_size: many
d_call: NA
cdr3_nt: TGTGCCAGCAGCGTTGGGTCAGGGAGGACTGAAGCTTTCTTT
cdr3_aa: CASSVGSGRTEAFF

v_call: TRBV19
j_call: TRBJ2-1
clone_size: NA
d_call: TRBD2
cdr3_nt: TGTGCTACAGGTGCGGGAGTCTACAATGAGCAGTTCTTC
cdr3_aa: CATGAGVYNEQFF

v_call: TRBV20-1
j_call: TRBJ2-7
clone_size: NA
d_call: TRBD2
cdr3_nt: TGCAGTGCTAGAGAGGAGCGGGAGGCGGGGGGGGAGCAGTACTTC
cdr3_aa: CSAREEREAGGEQYF

v_call: TRBV11-2
j_call: TRBJ2-3
clone_size: NA
d_call: NA
cdr3_nt: TGTGCCAGCAGCTTGGTTGTGGGGGACCTTAGCACAGATACGCAGTATTTT
cdr3_aa: CASSLVVGDLSTDTQYF

v_call: TRBV27
j_call: TRBJ2-2
clone_size: many
d_call: TRBD2
cdr3_nt: TGTGCCAGCAGCCCGGGACTAGCGGGGCTTTACACCGGGGAGCTGTTTTTT
cdr3_aa: CASSPGLAGLYTGELFF

v_call: TRBV20-1
j_call: TRBJ2-5
clone_size: few
d_call: NA
cdr3_nt: TGCAGTGCTAACCCTTTGTGGGAGCAAGAGACCCAGTACTTC
cdr3_aa: CSANPLWEQETQYF

v_call: TRBV25-1
j_call: TRBJ2-7
clone_size: many
d_call: NA
cdr3_nt: TGTGCCAGCACGAGGGGAGCCTACGAGCAGTACTTC
cdr3_aa: CASTRGAYEQYF

v_call: TRBV29-1
j_call: TRBJ2-1
clone_size: many
d_call: NA
cdr3_nt: TGCAGCGTCTCCGGGTGGGCCTACAATGAGCAGTTCTTC
cdr3_aa: CSVSGWAYNEQFF

v_call: TRBV20-1
j_call: TRBJ2-7
clone_size: few
d_call: NA
cdr3_nt: TGCAGTGCTGACGGGACATTCACCTACGAGCAGTACTTC
cdr3_aa: CSADGTFTYEQYF

v_call: TRBV9
j_call: TRBJ2-2
clone_size: NA
d_call: NA
cdr3_nt: TGTGCCAGCAGCGCCGCGGTGGGGACCACCGGGGAGCTGTTTTTT
cdr3_aa: CASSAAVGTTGELFF

v_call: TRBV29-1
j_call: TRBJ2-1
clone_size: NA
d_call: TRBD2
cdr3_nt: TGCAGCGTGAAAGCGGGGGGCTACAATGAGCAGTTCTTC
cdr3_aa: CSVKAGGYNEQFF

v_call: TRBV5-1
j_call: TRBJ2-1
clone_size: NA
d_call: NA
cdr3_nt: TGCGCCAGCAGCTTATTCTTCGAGGTAGGAACGTACAATGAGCAGTTCTTC
cdr3_aa: CASSLFFEVGTYNEQFF

v_call: TRBV29-1
j_call: TRBJ2-3
clone_size: NA
d_call: TRBD2
cdr3_nt: TGCAGCGTTGAAGATCGCGGGGGTACGGACTATCCTAGCACAGATACGCAGTATTTT
cdr3_aa: CSVEDRGGTDYPSTDTQYF

v_call: TRBV27
j_call: TRBJ2-2
clone_size: NA
d_call: NA
cdr3_nt: TGTGCCAGCAGACTAAACACCGGGCCTCTCCGCCTCACCGGGGAGCTGTTTTTT
cdr3_aa: CASRLNTGPLRLTGELFF

v_call: TRBV4-3
j_call: TRBJ2-1
clone_size: few
d_call: TRBD2
cdr3_nt: TGCGCCAGCAGCCAATTATTAGCGGGAGGGCCGATGAATGAGCAGTTCTTC
cdr3_aa: CASSQLLAGGPMNEQFF

v_call: TRBV28
j_call: TRBJ2-1
clone_size: NA
d_call: NA
cdr3_nt: TGTGCCAGCAGTCCCCCCGGGCCCCAAGATGAGCAGTTCTTC
cdr3_aa: CASSPPGPQDEQFF

v_call: TRBV12-3/TRBV12-4
j_call: TRBJ2-7
clone_size: NA
d_call: NA
cdr3_nt: TGTGCCAGCAGTTTTTTCGTTCGGGAGCAGTACTTC
cdr3_aa: CASSFFVREQYF

v_call: TRBV29-1
j_call: TRBJ1-1
clone_size: NA
d_call: NA
cdr3_nt: TGCAGCGTTGGCAGGGAGCACACTGAAGCTTTCTTT
cdr3_aa: CSVGREHTEAFF

v_call: TRBV7-9
j_call: TRBJ2-3
clone_size: many
d_call: NA
cdr3_nt: TGTGCCAGCAGCTTAGCGTCCGATACGCAGTATTTT
cdr3_aa: CASSLASDTQYF

v_call: TRBV20-1
j_call: TRBJ2-3
clone_size: few
d_call: TRBD2
cdr3_nt: TGCAGTGCTAGAGTTCTAGCGGTCAGCACAGATACGCAGTATTTT
cdr3_aa: CSARVLAVSTDTQYF

v_call: TRBV7-2
j_call: TRBJ2-2
clone_size: many
d_call: NA
cdr3_nt: TGTGCCAGCAGCCCAGACAGGGGAGGGACCGGGGAGCTGTTTTTT
cdr3_aa: CASSPDRGGTGELFF